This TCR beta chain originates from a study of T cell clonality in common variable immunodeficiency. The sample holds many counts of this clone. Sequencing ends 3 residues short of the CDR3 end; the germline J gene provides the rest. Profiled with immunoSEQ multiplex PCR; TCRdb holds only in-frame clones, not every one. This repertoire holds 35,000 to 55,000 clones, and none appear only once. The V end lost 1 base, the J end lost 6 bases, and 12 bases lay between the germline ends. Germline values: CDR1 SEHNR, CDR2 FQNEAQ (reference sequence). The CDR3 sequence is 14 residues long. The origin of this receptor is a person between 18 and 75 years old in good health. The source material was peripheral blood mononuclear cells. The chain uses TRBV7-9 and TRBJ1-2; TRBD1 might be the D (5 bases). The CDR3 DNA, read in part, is TGTGCCAGCAGCTTAGGAGGGGTTGGAAATGGC. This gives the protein CASSLGGVGNG. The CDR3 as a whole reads CASSLGGVGNGYTF.